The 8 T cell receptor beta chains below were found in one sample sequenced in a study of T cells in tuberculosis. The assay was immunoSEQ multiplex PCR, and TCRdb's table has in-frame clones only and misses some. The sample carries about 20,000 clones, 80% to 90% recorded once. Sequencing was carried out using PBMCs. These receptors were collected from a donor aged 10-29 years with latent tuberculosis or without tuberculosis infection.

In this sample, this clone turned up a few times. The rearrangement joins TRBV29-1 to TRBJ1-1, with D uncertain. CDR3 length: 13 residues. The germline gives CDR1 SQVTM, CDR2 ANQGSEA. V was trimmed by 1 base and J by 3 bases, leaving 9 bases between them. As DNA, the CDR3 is TGCAGCGTTGAAGGCGTGGGCGACACTGAAGCTTTCTTT. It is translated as CSVEGVGDTEAFF. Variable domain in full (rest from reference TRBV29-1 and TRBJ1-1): SAVISQKPSRDICQRGTSLTIQCQVDSQVTMMFWYRQQPGQSLTLIATANQGSEATYESGFVIDKFPISRPNLTFSTLTVSNMSPEDSSIYLCSVEGVGDTEAFFGQGTRLTVV.

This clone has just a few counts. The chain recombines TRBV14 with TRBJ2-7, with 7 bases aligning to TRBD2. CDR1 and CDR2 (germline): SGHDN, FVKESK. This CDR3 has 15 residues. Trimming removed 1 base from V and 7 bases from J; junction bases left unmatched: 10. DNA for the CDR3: TGTGCCAGCAGCCAAGGGCGAGCGGGGAAAGGGGAGCAGTACTTC. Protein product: CASSQGRAGKGEQYF.

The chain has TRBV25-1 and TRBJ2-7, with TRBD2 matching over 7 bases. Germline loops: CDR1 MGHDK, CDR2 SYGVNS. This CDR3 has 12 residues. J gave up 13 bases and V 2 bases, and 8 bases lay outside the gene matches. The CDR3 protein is CASSEKGGPIYF. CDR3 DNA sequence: TGTGCCAGCAGTGAAAAGGGAGGGCCCATATACTTC.

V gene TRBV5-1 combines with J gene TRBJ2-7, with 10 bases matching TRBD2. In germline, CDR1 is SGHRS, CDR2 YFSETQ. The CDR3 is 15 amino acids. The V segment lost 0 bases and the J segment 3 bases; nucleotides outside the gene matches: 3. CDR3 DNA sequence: TGCGCCAGCAGCTTGGTAGCGGGGGGAAACTACGAGCAGTACTTC. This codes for CASSLVAGGNYEQYF.

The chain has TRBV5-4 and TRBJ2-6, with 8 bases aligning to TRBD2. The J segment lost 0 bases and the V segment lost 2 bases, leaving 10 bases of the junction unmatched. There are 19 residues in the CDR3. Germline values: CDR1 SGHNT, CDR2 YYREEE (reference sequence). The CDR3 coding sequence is TGTGCCAGCAGCTTCCCCCCTTGGCGGGGGGCCTCTGGGGCCAACGTCCTGACTTTC. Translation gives CASSFPPWRGASGANVLTF.

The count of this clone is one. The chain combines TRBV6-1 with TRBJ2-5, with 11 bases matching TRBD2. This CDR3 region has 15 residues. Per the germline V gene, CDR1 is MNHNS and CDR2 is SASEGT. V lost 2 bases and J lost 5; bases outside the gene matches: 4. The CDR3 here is CASSELAGGGETQYF. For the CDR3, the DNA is TGTGCCAGCAGTGAACTAGCGGGGGGAGGGGAGACCCAGTACTTC.

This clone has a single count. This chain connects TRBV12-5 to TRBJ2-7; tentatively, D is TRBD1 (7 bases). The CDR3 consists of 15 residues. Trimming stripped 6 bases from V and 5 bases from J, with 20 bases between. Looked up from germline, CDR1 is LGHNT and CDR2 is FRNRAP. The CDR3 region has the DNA TGTGCTAGTGGCCCGACAGGGACTGGCGTCGACGAGCAGTACTTC. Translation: CASGPTGTGVDEQYF.

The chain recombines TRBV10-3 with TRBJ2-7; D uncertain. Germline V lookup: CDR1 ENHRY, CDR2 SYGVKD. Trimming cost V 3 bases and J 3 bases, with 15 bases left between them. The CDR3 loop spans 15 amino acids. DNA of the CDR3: TGTGCCATCAGTGACGCGTACCGCGCCCTCTACGAGCAGTACTTC. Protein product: CAISDAYRALYEQYF.